The 24 T cell receptor beta chains presented below share a single source sample, sequenced in a study of read filtering for tumor transcriptome and immune sequencing. The library was built from around 400 ng RNA with molecular barcoded adaptors for alpha/delta and beta/gamma chains. TCRdb independently ran MiXCR on the reads; one entry per CDR3 protein. The sample lists around 23,000 distinct CDR3 sequences, 20% to 25% occurring once. The sample consisted of a population of CD138-negative cells sorted from bone marrow. All receptors come from a donor aged 40 or older with multiple myeloma.

This clonotype appeared a few times. The rearrangement uses TRBV7-2 and TRBJ2-1; a weak D match, TRBD1 (5 bases). The ends were cut back, 1 base at V and 4 bases at J, with 14 bases in the middle. Germline V lookup: CDR1 SGHTA, CDR2 FQGNSA. This CDR3 contains 16 residues. The CDR3 DNA reads as TGTGCCAGCAGCTTAGAAGGGGCGGACAAATACAATGAGCAGTTCTTC. It specifies CASSLEGADKYNEQFF.

Ten or more counts support this clonotype. The chain uses TRBV19 and TRBJ2-1; 9 nucleotides agree with TRBD2. This CDR3 contains 15 residues. The junction had 11 bases not matched to a gene; V was cut back by 6 bases and J by 8 bases. From germline, CDR1 is LNHDA and CDR2 SQIVND (reference sequence). CDR3 DNA sequence: TGTGCCAGTAGACCACCGGGACTAGCTATGGATGAGCAGTTCTTC. This encodes CASRPPGLAMDEQFF.

Concerning this clonotype: Its ends do not fully match the called genes, so a read error is possible. The V gene is TRBV7-3, the J gene TRBJ1-6, with no clear D. CDR3 length equals 13 residues. Germline values: CDR1 SGHTA, CDR2 FQGTGA. In nucleotides, the CDR3 is TGTGCCGGCAGCTTATCGAGGGATTCACCCCTCCACTTT. Residues: CAGSLSRDSPLHF.

The chain's CDR3 is CSASLEGHSYEQYF. CDR3 sequence (DNA): TGCAGTGCTAGCCTAGAAGGACATTCCTACGAGCAGTACTTC. The J gene is TRBJ2-7, the V gene TRBV20-1; D is perhaps TRBD1 (5 bases). The CDR3 contains 14 residues. Germline loops: CDR1 DFQATT, CDR2 SNEGSKA (reference sequence). With 3 bases removed from V and 1 base from J, the gap between germline ends came to 13 bases.

The chain employs TRBV19 and TRBJ1-5; TRBD1 matches at 8 bases. The CDR3 contains 15 residues. Trimming took 5 bases from V and 6 from J; bases not matched to a gene: 9. Germline V CDR1 and CDR2: LNHDA, SQIVND (reference sequence). CDR3 DNA: TGTGCCAGTAGTGTCGAGGGACAGGTGCCTCAGCCCCAGCATTTT. It encodes CASSVEGQVPQPQHF.

This clonotype came up once. One end of the junction does not line up with germline, which may come from a read error. The chain joins TRBV20-1 to TRBJ2-2; D may be TRBD1 or TRBD2 (5 bases each). The CDR3 is made up of 15 amino acids. CDR1 is DFQATT, CDR2 SNEGSKA, per germline (reference sequence). The CDR3 loop reads CSARYGQRGTGALFF. CDR3 DNA: TGCAGTGCTAGATATGGACAAAGAGGCACCGGGGCGCTGTTTTTT.

This clonotype showed up many times. The chain has TRBV18 and TRBJ2-6, with D unresolved. The CDR3 contains 14 residues. Trimming pared 9 bases from V and 1 base from J, leaving 10 bases between. CDR1 and CDR2 from the germline V gene are KGHSH and LQKENI. The CDR3 nucleotides are TGTGCCAGTTCCCCCCTTTCTGGGGCCAACGTCCTGACTTTC. Protein: CASSPLSGANVLTF.

This clonotype was seen ten or more times. V is TRBV4-2 and J is TRBJ1-5, with TRBD1 as a possible D gene (5 bases). Germline CDR1 LGHNA, CDR2 YNFKEQ. CDR3 length equals 17 residues. The V end lost 0 bases, the J end lost 9 bases, and 21 bases lay between the germline ends. CDR3 nucleotides: TGTGCCAGCAGCCAAGATCTTGCAGGGACCTCCTTTGGGCCCCAGCATTTT. Translated: CASSQDLAGTSFGPQHF.

Of note for this clonotype: A clone one base away is much larger, so this may be a read error. The rearrangement links TRBV29-1 to TRBJ1-2; D gene ambiguous. CDR1 and CDR2 (germline): SQVTM, ANQGSEA. The CDR3 runs 13 residues. This CDR3 reads CGVSEGSRYGYTF. CDR3 sequence (DNA): TGCGGCGTGTCGGAAGGGTCCCGCTATGGCTACACCTTC.

The rearrangement links TRBV5-5 to TRBJ2-3; 7 bases map to TRBD2. Germline CDR1 reads SGHKS; CDR2 reads YYEKEE (reference sequence). The CDR3 has 15 residues. Unmatched junction bases numbered 6, after V lost 0 bases and J lost 5 bases. CDR3 protein: CASSLVGLVEDTQYF. The CDR3, as DNA: TGTGCCAGCAGCTTGGTAGGACTAGTAGAAGATACGCAGTATTTT.

This clonotype was seen only a few times. CDR3 in amino acids: CASRTGGGDEQFF. CDR3 bases: TGTGCCAGCCGGACAGGGGGCGGAGATGAGCAGTTCTTC. The chain recombines TRBV28 with TRBJ2-1; 11 positions match TRBD1. Germline CDR1 and CDR2: MDHEN and SYDVKM. CDR3 length: 13 amino acids. J lost 8 bases, V lost 8 bases, and 5 bases had no gene match.

This clonotype was recorded many times. J is TRBJ2-2 and V is TRBV3-1, with D possibly matching TRBD2 (5 bases). This CDR3 contains 16 residues. Germline V gene sequence: CDR1 LGHDT, CDR2 YNNKEL (reference sequence). V was trimmed by 4 bases and J by 3 bases, leaving 15 bases between them. CDR3: CASSPGYGEYTGELFF. DNA for the CDR3: TGTGCCAGCAGCCCCGGGTACGGGGAATACACCGGGGAGCTGTTTTTT.

The chain has TRBV29-1 and TRBJ1-2, with D possibly matching TRBD1 (5 bases). The germline V gene encodes CDR1 SQVTM and CDR2 ANQGSEA. The length of the CDR3 is 13 residues. With 4 bases removed from V and 3 bases from J, the gap between germline ends came to 12 bases. CDR3 in amino acids: CSVAPAGDYGYTF. CDR3 nucleotides: TGCAGCGTTGCCCCAGCGGGGGACTATGGCTACACCTTC.

Remarks on this clonotype: In this CDR3 the conserved last residue, phenylalanine or tryptophan, is missing, so a read error is likely. This CDR3 is CASSQTGFRTDTQYY. Here the CDR3 DNA reads TGTGCCAGCAGCCAGACAGGGTTCAGAACAGATACGCAGTATTAT. The chain couples TRBV7-3 to TRBJ2-3; 7 bases match TRBD1. The germline V gene encodes CDR1 SGHTA and CDR2 FQGTGA. Trimming removed 5 bases from V and 3 bases from J; junction bases left unmatched: 8. The CDR3 is made up of 15 amino acids.

This clonotype was found many times. The rearrangement joins TRBV7-9 to TRBJ2-3, with a tentative D call TRBD1 (6 bases). The CDR3 has 16 amino acids. Trimming took 5 bases from V and 1 from J, leaving 16 bases between them. Germline CDR1 reads SEHNR; CDR2 reads FQNEAQ (reference sequence). The CDR3 protein is CASSPPAWGRTDTQYF. As DNA, the CDR3 is TGTGCCAGCAGCCCCCCAGCTTGGGGGCGCACAGATACGCAGTATTTT.

Notes on this clonotype: A much larger clonotype is one base distant, so this may be a read error. The gene calls are TRBV7-9 and TRBJ2-7; D is ambiguous. CDR1 and CDR2 (germline): SEHNR, FQNEAQ (reference sequence). The CDR3 length is 13 residues. The CDR3 nucleotides read TGTGCCAGCAGCCGAGTCACCTCCTACGGGCAGTACTTC. Translating gives CASSRVTSYGQYF.

This clonotype was counted ten times or more. CDR3 coding DNA: TGTGCCAGCAGCGTAGTTACAGGGCTTAATGAGCAGTTCTTC. Translation: CASSVVTGLNEQFF. This chain uses TRBV9 with TRBJ2-1; maybe TRBD1 (6 bases). CDR3 length: 14 amino acids. Trimming left V 0 bases short and J 7 bases short, with 11 bases between. The germline gives CDR1 SGDLS, CDR2 YYNGEE.

A remark on this clonotype: Mismatch with germline at one junction end may stem from a read error. This chain connects TRBV19 to TRBJ2-1, with unresolved D. The CDR3 is 14 amino acids. Germline V gene sequence: CDR1 LNHDA, CDR2 SQIVND (reference sequence). CDR3 coding DNA: TGTACCAGTAGTATCATCGGCGGCTACAATGAGCAGTTCTTT. This encodes CTSSIIGGYNEQFF.

Concerning this clonotype: A read error may be the cause here, since a much bigger clone is one base away. V usage is TRBV2 and J usage is TRBJ1-1, with D tentatively TRBD1 (5 bases). The CDR3 covers 13 residues. CDR1 and CDR2 (germline): SNHLY, FYNNEI. V lost 7 bases to trimming and J lost 6 bases, with 15 bases between them. Here the CDR3 DNA reads TGTGCCAGCATGGGGCCTGCGGGGGCTGAAGCTTTCTTT. It is translated as CASMGPAGAEAFF.

The V call is TRBV19, the J call TRBJ1-6, with TRBD1 matching over 9 bases. Trimming took 5 bases from V and 6 from J; bases not matched to a gene: 11. Per the germline V gene, CDR1 is LNHDA and CDR2 is SQIVND (reference sequence). This CDR3 has 17 amino acids. CDR3 protein: CASSPTGTGFSNSPLHF. Here the CDR3 DNA reads TGTGCCAGTAGTCCCACCGGGACAGGGTTTAGTAATTCACCCCTCCACTTT.

This clonotype occurred many times. This chain's CDR3 is CASSRRGGATDTQYF. The DNA for the CDR3 is TGTGCCAGCAGCAGACGCGGGGGGGCGACAGATACGCAGTATTTT. The chain employs TRBV7-3 and TRBJ2-3; the match to TRBD2 covers 9 bases. Germline V gene lookup returns CDR1 SGHTA and CDR2 FQGTGA. This CDR3 is 15 amino acids long. After removal of 5 bases from V and 3 bases from J, the junction contained 6 bases not matched to a gene.

This clonotype was seen only a few times. A much larger clone lies a single base off, so this may be a read error. Given the absence of the conserved phenylalanine or tryptophan at the CDR3 end, a read error is likely. This chain joins TRBV29-1 and TRBJ2-3; 8 nucleotides match TRBD1. The CDR3 loop spans 14 amino acids. Trimming took 6 bases from V and 5 from J; bases not matched to a gene: 10. The germline V gene has CDR1 SQVTM and CDR2 ANQGSEA. The CDR3 loop is CSVKDRGRGDTQYL. The CDR3 nucleotides read TGCAGCGTCAAAGACAGGGGAAGGGGAGATACGCAGTATCTT.

Of note for this clonotype: With only one base between it and a far larger clone, this is likely a read error. The chain employs TRBV6-2 or TRBV6-3 and TRBJ2-1, with TRBD1 identical over 8 bases. The CDR3 has 13 residues. Germline V CDR1 and CDR2: MNHEY, SVGEGT. J gave up 10 bases and V 2 bases, and 4 bases lay outside the gene matches. As DNA, the CDR3 is TGTGCCAGCAGTTACGACAGGGGAACGGAGCAGTTCTTC. Amino acids: CASSYDRGTEQFF.

V is TRBV7-8 and J is TRBJ2-1; 10 bases agree with TRBD2. Germline CDR1 is SGHVS and CDR2 is FQNEAQ. The CDR3 contains 15 residues. The V gene end was trimmed by 5 bases and the J gene end by 7 bases; junction bases not matched to a gene: 8. The CDR3 DNA sequence: TGTGCCAGCAGCCTGAGCGGGGGGGCTACTAATGAGCAGTTCTTC. It encodes CASSLSGGATNEQFF. The full variable domain, in which reference TRBV7-8 and TRBJ2-1 provide the parts outside the CDR3, is GAGVSQSPRYKVAKRGQDVALRCDPISGHVSLFWYQQALGQGPEFLTYFQNEAQLDKSGLPSDRFFAERPEGSVSTLKIQRTQQEDSAVYLCASSLSGGATNEQFFGPGTRLTVL.